A single sample gave rise to the 26 T cell receptor beta chains below, sequenced in a study of OX40 agonist ivuxolimab in advanced cancers. Libraries were built with the immunoSEQ multiplex PCR assay. Imported from immuneACCESS, the table was reduced by TCRdb to in-frame sequences with V and J called. These copies leave out some clones; in studies compared against another copy, an unresolved V gene accounts for under half, and the cause of the remainder is not known. For this sample the table gives fewer than 15,000 clones, of which about 81% were detected only once. The ten largest clones add up to around 44% of the sample. Sequencing used CD4+ or CD8+ T cells sorted from blood, obtained in a trial of the OX40 agonist ivuxolimab. These receptors came from an adult with an advanced solid tumor such as melanoma, head and neck, liver or kidney cancer.

The chain employs TRBV7-2 and TRBJ2-7; 8 positions match TRBD2. Germline V gene data show CDR1 as SGHTA and CDR2 as FQGNSA. V lost 2 bases and J lost 3; bases outside the gene matches: 6. CDR3 length: 15 residues. The chain's CDR3 is CASSLQRSGGYEQYF. CDR3 coding DNA: TGTGCCAGCAGCTTACAGCGGAGCGGGGGCTACGAGCAGTACTTC. Together with reference TRBV7-2 and TRBJ2-7, the CDR3 gives the full variable domain: GAGVSQSPSNKVTEKGKDVELRCDPISGHTALYWYRQSLGQGLEFLIYFQGNSAPDKSGLPSDRFSAERTGGSVSTLTIQRTQQEDSAVYLCASSLQRSGGYEQYFGPGTRLTVT.

This chain uses TRBV27 with TRBJ2-2, with D maybe TRBD2 (5 bases). V was shortened by 6 bases and J by 4 bases, with 12 bases between the two germline ends. The CDR3 loop spans 14 amino acids. Germline loops: CDR1 MNHEY, CDR2 SMNVEV (reference sequence). This CDR3 is CASSRGDTTGELFF. CDR3 bases: TGTGCCAGCAGCCGGGGAGACACCACCGGGGAGCTGTTTTTT.

This chain joins TRBV5-1 and TRBJ2-5; D is unclear. Germline values: CDR1 SGHRS, CDR2 YFSETQ. V was clipped by 0 bases and J by 6 bases, with 21 bases between them. The CDR3 has 17 residues. The DNA for the CDR3 is TGCGCCAGCAGCTTGGACCCGGCCCTATCCCAAATGCAGACCCAGTACTTC. Encoded protein: CASSLDPALSQMQTQYF. The full variable domain, its missing parts supplied by reference TRBV5-1 and TRBJ2-5, is KAGVTQTPRYLIKTRGQQVTLSCSPISGHRSVSWYQQTPGQGLQFLFEYFSETQRNKGNFPGRFSGRQFSNSRSEMNVSTLELGDSALYLCASSLDPALSQMQTQYFGPGTRLLVL.

The chain couples TRBV11-3 to TRBJ2-7; TRBD1 agrees at 7 bases. The CDR3 spans 15 residues. Trimming removed 6 bases from V and 7 bases from J; junction bases left unmatched: 15. The germline V gene encodes CDR1 SGHNT and CDR2 YENEEA. The CDR3 DNA reads TGTGCCAGCAGACCTCGCCGGGACAGTTCGAGGGAGCAGTACTTC. It encodes CASRPRRDSSREQYF.

This clone appeared a single time. This chain links TRBV7-6 with TRBJ1-3; D call uncertain. V lost 5 bases and J lost 0, with 14 bases in between. This CDR3 contains 16 residues. Germline V gives CDR1 SGHVS, CDR2 FNYEAQ. CDR3 amino acids: CASSAGRAFSGNTIYF. Written as DNA, the CDR3 is TGTGCCAGCAGCGCCGGAAGGGCCTTCTCTGGAAACACCATATATTTT. Drawing the rest from reference TRBV7-6 and TRBJ1-3, the complete variable domain is GAGVSQSPRYKVTKRGQDVALRCDPISGHVSLYWYRQALGQGPEFLTYFNYEAQQDKSGLPNDRFSAERPEGSISTLTIQRTEQRDSAMYRCASSAGRAFSGNTIYFGEGSWLTVV.

The chain combines TRBV7-9 with TRBJ2-1; D is perhaps TRBD1 (5 bases). Looked up from germline, CDR1 is SEHNR and CDR2 is FQNEAQ (reference sequence). The CDR3 loop spans 15 amino acids. V was pared by 1 base and J by 10 bases, with 17 bases between. The CDR3 nucleotides read TGTGCCAGCAGCTTAGGTTCGGCAGGGTGGCTCGAGCAGTTCTTC. Translated, it gives CASSLGSAGWLEQFF.

Here the CDR3 reads CASSSRGQDNYGYTF. CDR3 bases: TGTGCCAGCTCATCAAGGGGACAGGATAACTATGGCTACACCTTC. The genes are TRBV18 and TRBJ1-2, with TRBD1 identical over 8 bases. J was trimmed by 1 base and V by 5 bases; bases with no gene match: 6. The CDR3 has 15 residues. In germline, CDR1 is KGHSH, CDR2 LQKENI.

Concerning this clone: Compared with germline, one end of the junction differs, possibly owing to a read error. The chain combines TRBV10-3 with TRBJ1-1; no definite D call. Germline V CDR1 and CDR2: ENHRY, SYGVKD. The CDR3 loop spans 11 amino acids. The CDR3 loop is CAISESFIPVF. As DNA, the CDR3 is TGTGCCATCAGTGAGTCCTTCATTCCTGTCTTT.

The chain couples TRBV7-9 to TRBJ2-7, with D hard to call. Trimming shortened V by 1 base and J by 3 bases, and 10 bases separated the two germline ends. This CDR3 comprises 14 residues. The germline V gene encodes CDR1 SEHNR and CDR2 FQNEAQ (reference sequence). The CDR3 region has the DNA TGTGCCAGCAGCTTAGTCGGCAGAGTCTACGAGCAGTACTTC. Amino acids: CASSLVGRVYEQYF.

This clone is medium-sized (0.01 to 0.1%) in the sample. This rearrangement joins TRBV4-1 to TRBJ2-7, with 10 nucleotides matching TRBD1. CDR1 MGHRA and CDR2 YSYEKL come from the germline V gene. V lost 4 bases to trimming and J lost 3 bases; unmatched junction nucleotides: 6. The CDR3 spans 15 residues. Here the CDR3 reads CASSPSGDRGYEQYF. CDR3 sequence (DNA): TGCGCCAGCAGCCCCTCCGGGGACAGGGGCTACGAGCAGTACTTC.

The chain recombines TRBV7-3 with TRBJ2-5; D ambiguous. The ends were cut back, 5 bases at V and 6 bases at J, with 13 bases in the middle. CDR3 length: 13 amino acids. From germline, CDR1 is SGHTA and CDR2 FQGTGA. The CDR3 coding sequence is TGTGCCAGCAGCCCTCCGGGTAGTAAGACCCAGTACTTC. Translated: CASSPPGSKTQYF.

The chain joins TRBV5-5 to TRBJ2-7; no clear D gene. V was pared by 3 bases and J by 3 bases, with 13 bases between. Per the germline V gene, CDR1 is SGHKS and CDR2 is YYEKEE (reference sequence). CDR3 length: 14 amino acids. CDR3 bases: TGTGCCAGCAGCTCCCCGCTGTCCTACTACGAGCAGTACTTC. Translation: CASSSPLSYYEQYF.

The rearrangement joins TRBV30 to TRBJ2-3; 7 bases line up with TRBD2. CDR1 and CDR2 (germline): GTSNPN, SVGIG (reference sequence). The CDR3 is 16 amino acids. V trimming: 1 base; J trimming: 2 bases; junction bases outside the gene matches: 9. The CDR3, as DNA: TGTGCCTGGAGTGGACCGGGGGGTCTTTCCACAGATACGCAGTATTTT. Protein: CAWSGPGGLSTDTQYF.

The count of this clone is one. This rearrangement joins TRBV13 to TRBJ2-5; TRBD2 agrees at 9 bases. CDR3 length equals 16 residues. V lost 0 bases and J lost 4; bases outside the gene matches: 6. Per the germline V gene, CDR1 is PRHDT and CDR2 is FYEKMQ (reference sequence). The CDR3 loop is CASSLGGLAGRETQYF. Here the CDR3 DNA reads TGTGCCAGCAGCTTAGGGGGGCTAGCGGGGAGAGAGACCCAGTACTTC.

The CDR3 loop reads CASSLRGNEQFF. In nucleotides, the CDR3 is TGTGCCAGCAGTTTGAGAGGGAATGAGCAGTTCTTC. The chain couples TRBV28 to TRBJ2-1; possible D gene TRBD2, 5 bases. CDR1 and CDR2 from the germline V gene are MDHEN and SYDVKM. The ends were cut back, 3 bases at V and 7 bases at J, with 7 bases in the middle. This CDR3 comprises 12 residues. Full variable domain (remainder filled in from reference TRBV28 and TRBJ2-1): DVKVTQSSRYLVKRTGEKVFLECVQDMDHENMFWYRQDPGLGLRLIYFSYDVKMKEKGDIPEGYSVSREKKERFSLILESASTNQTSMYLCASSLRGNEQFFGPGTRLTVL.

This clone was seen only once. The V gene is TRBV19, the J gene TRBJ2-1; D is possibly TRBD2 (5 bases). Germline CDR1 LNHDA, CDR2 SQIVND (reference sequence). CDR3 size: 14 residues. V lost 8 bases and J 6 bases, leaving 17 bases between the germline ends. CDR3 sequence reads: CASRSISGINEQFF. The CDR3 bases are TGTGCCAGTCGCTCAATCTCGGGGATCAATGAGCAGTTCTTC.

In its sample, this clone was seen many times. The chain combines TRBV27 with TRBJ2-2; 9 nucleotides line up with TRBD2. Trimming took 3 bases from V and 6 from J; bases not matched to a gene: 5. CDR3 size: 15 residues. Germline V gene sequence: CDR1 MNHEY, CDR2 SMNVEV (reference sequence). The CDR3 here is CASSLAGGPPGELFF. The CDR3 nucleotides read TGTGCCAGCAGTTTGGCGGGAGGGCCCCCCGGGGAGCTGTTTTTT.

The genes are TRBV19 and TRBJ2-5; maybe TRBD2 (5 bases). This CDR3 is 14 amino acids long. Trimming removed 4 bases from V and 6 bases from J, with 15 bases in between. CDR1 is LNHDA, CDR2 SQIVND, per germline (reference sequence). CDR3 protein: CASSTWSGEQTQYF. CDR3 coding DNA: TGTGCCAGTAGTACCTGGTCCGGGGAACAGACCCAGTACTTC.

This sequence joins TRBV19 and TRBJ1-6; TRBD1 matches at 8 bases. Per the germline V gene, CDR1 is LNHDA and CDR2 is SQIVND (reference sequence). This CDR3 contains 15 residues. Unmatched junction bases numbered 3, after V lost 3 bases and J lost 5 bases. CDR3 coding DNA: TGTGCCAGTAGTATTTTGGGACAGGATAATTCACCCCTCCACTTT. It specifies CASSILGQDNSPLHF.

By share of the sample, this clone is medium-sized. This chain connects TRBV5-6 to TRBJ1-2; 9 bases fit TRBD1. Germline values: CDR1 SGHDT, CDR2 YYEEEE. The CDR3 spans 15 residues. The V segment lost 4 bases and the J segment 5 bases; nucleotides outside the gene matches: 9. The CDR3 region is CASSGTGGEWYGYTF. The CDR3 region has the DNA TGTGCCAGCAGCGGAACAGGGGGCGAGTGGTATGGCTACACCTTC.

This clone was counted once. DNA of the CDR3: TGTGCCAGCAGCGTAGAAGGATCCGGGGATGAGCAGTTCTTC. Amino acid sequence: CASSVEGSGDEQFF. The chain uses TRBV9 and TRBJ2-1; D is possibly TRBD2 (5 bases). V was cut by 0 bases and J by 8 bases, with 12 bases left in between. The CDR3 consists of 14 residues. Germline CDR1 SGDLS, CDR2 YYNGEE.

This chain links TRBV2 with TRBJ1-1; D is uncertain. Per germline, CDR1 SNHLY and CDR2 FYNNEI. Trimming removed 6 bases at V and 3 bases at J, with 17 bases between. This CDR3 spans 15 amino acids. The CDR3 is CASRVGSGSYTEAFF. In DNA, the CDR3 is TGTGCCAGCAGGGTAGGTTCGGGTTCTTACACTGAAGCTTTCTTT.

V is TRBV5-5 and J is TRBJ1-5, with D possibly being TRBD1 (5 bases). There are 14 residues in the CDR3. With 3 bases removed from V and 2 bases from J, the gap between germline ends came to 9 bases. Germline CDR1 SGHKS, CDR2 YYEKEE (reference sequence). The CDR3 bases are TGTGCCAGCAGCTCCGGGGGAGGCAATCAGCCCCAGCATTTT. It translates to CASSSGGGNQPQHF.

The chain combines TRBV2 with TRBJ2-7, with D possibly TRBD2 on 5 matching bases. CDR1 and CDR2 (germline): SNHLY, FYNNEI. The CDR3 is 15 amino acids. V was pared by 2 bases and J by 7 bases, with 18 bases between. The chain's CDR3 is CASSEIDNYSGEQYF. The DNA for the CDR3 is TGTGCCAGCAGTGAAATAGATAATTACTCGGGGGAGCAGTACTTC. Complete variable domain (other parts from reference TRBV2 and TRBJ2-7): EPEVTQTPSHQVTQMGQEVILRCVPISNHLYFYWYRQILGQKVEFLVSFYNNEISEKSEIFDDQFSVERPDGSNFTLKIRSTKLEDSAMYFCASSEIDNYSGEQYFGPGTRLTVT.

Concerning this clone: Other DNA variants within this sample encode the same CDR3. The genes are TRBV5-1 and TRBJ1-5, with 9 bases identical to TRBD1. V dropped 0 bases and J dropped 7; count of bases not matched to a gene: 2. Germline lookup yields CDR1 SGHRS and CDR2 YFSETQ. The CDR3 is made up of 14 amino acids. The CDR3 DNA reads TGCGCCAGCAGCTTGGGACAGGGGGACCAGCCCCAGCATTTT. This codes for CASSLGQGDQPQHF. Full variable domain (rest looked up from reference TRBV5-1 and TRBJ1-5): KAGVTQTPRYLIKTRGQQVTLSCSPISGHRSVSWYQQTPGQGLQFLFEYFSETQRNKGNFPGRFSGRQFSNSRSEMNVSTLELGDSALYLCASSLGQGDQPQHFGDGTRLSIL.

V is TRBV6-5 and J is TRBJ1-1, with D unclear. This CDR3 has 15 residues. The germline CDR1 and CDR2 sequences are MNHEY and SVGAGI. V lost 2 bases, J lost 7 bases, and 17 bases lay in between. CDR3 sequence (DNA): TGTGCCAGCAGTTACAGAGGACGTGGAACGGATGAAGCTTTCTTT. It yields the protein CASSYRGRGTDEAFF.